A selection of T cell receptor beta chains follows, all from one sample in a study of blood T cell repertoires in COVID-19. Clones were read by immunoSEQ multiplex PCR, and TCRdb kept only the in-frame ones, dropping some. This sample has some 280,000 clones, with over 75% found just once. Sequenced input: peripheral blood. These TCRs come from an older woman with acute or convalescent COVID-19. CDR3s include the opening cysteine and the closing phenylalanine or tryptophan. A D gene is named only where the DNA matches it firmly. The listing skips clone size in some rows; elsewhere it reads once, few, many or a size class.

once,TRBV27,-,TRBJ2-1,TGTGCCAGCAGTTGGGACTCGAGATACAATGAGCAGTTCTTC,CASSWDSRYNEQFF
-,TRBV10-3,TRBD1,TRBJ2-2,TGTGCCATCAAAACCGGGACAGGGACCGGGGAGCTGTTTTTT,CAIKTGTGTGELFF
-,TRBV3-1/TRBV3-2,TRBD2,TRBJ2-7,TGTGCCAGCAGCCGTAGGACTAGCAGCTCCTACGAGCAGTACTTC,CASSRRTSSSYEQYF
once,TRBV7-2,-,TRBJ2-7,TGTGCCAGCAGCTTGCAGGGGAACTACGAGCAGTACTTC,CASSLQGNYEQYF
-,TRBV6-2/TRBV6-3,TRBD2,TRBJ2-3,TGTGCCAGCAGCTTGAGAACTAGCGGGAGCACAGATACGCAGTATTTT,CASSLRTSGSTDTQYF
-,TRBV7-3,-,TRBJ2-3,TGTGCCAGCAGCTTATCCCCGGGGGTCACAGATACGCAGTATTTT,CASSLSPGVTDTQYF
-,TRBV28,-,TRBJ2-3,TGTGCCAGCAGGGGAAGCGGTTGGCCTAGCACAGATACGCAGTATTTT,CASRGSGWPSTDTQYF
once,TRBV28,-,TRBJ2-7,TGTGCCAGCATGAGGTTTAGCTACGAGCAGTACTTC,CASMRFSYEQYF
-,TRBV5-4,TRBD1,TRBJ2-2,TGTGCCAGCAGCTCCTGGACAGGGTTGACCACCGGGGAGCTGTTTTTT,CASSSWTGLTTGELFF
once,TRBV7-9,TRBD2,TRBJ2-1,TGTGCCAGCAGCTTACTGAGTTGGGCTAGCGGCAATGAGCAGTTCTTC,CASSLLSWASGNEQFF
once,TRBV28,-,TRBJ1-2,TGTGCCAGCAGTTTAGGGCAGTACTATGGCTACACCTTC,CASSLGQYYGYTF
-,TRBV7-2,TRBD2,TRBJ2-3,TGTGCCAGCAGCTTTGCGGGAGGTGAAGATACGCAGTATTTT,CASSFAGGEDTQYF
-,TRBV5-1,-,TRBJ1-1,TGCGCCAGCAGCTCGGACACTGGTTACACTGAAGCTTTCTTT,CASSSDTGYTEAFF
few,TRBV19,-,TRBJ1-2,TGTGCCAGTAGTATAGATCGGTTCTACTATGGCTACACCTTC,CASSIDRFYYGYTF
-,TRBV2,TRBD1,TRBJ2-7,TGTGCCAGTGGCCCCGGGGACAGCTACGAGCAGTACTTC,CASGPGDSYEQYF
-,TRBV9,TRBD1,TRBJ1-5,TGTGCCAGCAGCGCGGGACAGGGGGGTCAGCCCCAGCATTTT,CASSAGQGGQPQHF
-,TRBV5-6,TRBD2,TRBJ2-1,TGTGCCAGCAGCTTGCGGAGCGGGGGGTTGGCCGAGCAGTTCTTC,CASSLRSGGLAEQFF
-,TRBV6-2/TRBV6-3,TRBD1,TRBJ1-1,TGTGCCAGCAGTAGAGGGACAGGTATGAACACTGAAGCTTTCTTT,CASSRGTGMNTEAFF
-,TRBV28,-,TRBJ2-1,TGTGCCAGCAGTTTGGGAGTCACGGAGTTCTTC,CASSLGVTEFF
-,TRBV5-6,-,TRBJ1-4,TGTGCCAGCAGCTTGGACAGAGAACTGTTTTTT,CASSLDRELFF
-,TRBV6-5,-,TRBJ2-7,TGTGCCAGCAGTTACCCAGGGGCCTACGAGCAGTACTTC,CASSYPGAYEQYF
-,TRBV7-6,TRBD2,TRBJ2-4,TGTGCCAGCAGCTTAGCACCCCCGGAGCGGGGCCCCCCCATTCAGTACTTC,CASSLAPPERGPPIQYF
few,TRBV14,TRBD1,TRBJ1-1,TGTGCCAGCAGCCCGGACAGGGGGCGGGGGAGCACTGAAGCTTTCTTT,CASSPDRGRGSTEAFF
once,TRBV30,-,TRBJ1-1,TGTGCCTGGGCGAGAAACAGGGCCGGCACTGAAGCTTTCTTT,CAWARNRAGTEAFF
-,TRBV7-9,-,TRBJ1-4,TGTGCCAGCAGCCTCACCGGGGGGCTATCGGAAAAACTGTTTTTT,CASSLTGGLSEKLFF
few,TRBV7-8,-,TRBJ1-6,TGTGCCAGCAGCTTCGGGGTTCGCTTGGATTCACCCCTCCACTTT,CASSFGVRLDSPLHF